This TCR beta chain emerged from a study of blood T cell repertoires in COVID-19. About the research overall: From the United States, Italy and Spain came samples of acute and convalescent COVID-19.

V was clipped by 0 bases and J by 4 bases, with 11 bases between them. This CDR3 region has 15 residues. CDR1 is SGHTA, CDR2 FQGNSA, per germline. Generated by immunoSEQ multiplex PCR, the TCRdb table keeps only in-frame clones and is missing some. Seen here are some 85,000 clones, less than 85% observed once, and the top ten hold about 19%. This TCR derives from a woman of 80 years or more with acute or convalescent COVID-19. This chain uses TRBV7-2 with TRBJ2-3; D may be TRBD1 (5 bases). Sequencing was done on a sample of peripheral blood. DNA for the CDR3: TGTGCCAGCAGCTTAGCGGGGCCCAGGTCAGATACGCAGTATTTT. Amino acids: CASSLAGPRSDTQYF.